This entry lists 6 T cell receptor beta chains sequenced from one sample in a study of beta chain features in type 1 diabetes. Expressed TCRB transcripts got sequenced, as all isolated RNA was reverse transcribed. Sequenced by immunoSEQ multiplex PCR; TCRdb stores in-frame clones only, minus some. The sample consists of 300,000 to 350,000 clones, less than 9.5% of them appearing once. Source material: central memory CD4+ T cells from blood. These receptors were taken from a woman aged 18 to 35 in good health.

The chain joins TRBV5-1 to TRBJ2-7; the match to TRBD1 covers 10 bases. With 4 bases clipped from V and 2 bases from J, the junction kept 6 bases outside the gene matches. The germline V gene has CDR1 SGHRS and CDR2 YFSETQ. The CDR3 is 15 amino acids. Here the CDR3 reads CASSPGTGAPYEQYF. The CDR3 bases are TGCGCCAGCAGCCCAGGGACAGGGGCGCCCTACGAGCAGTACTTC.

In its sample, this clone was seen a few times. The gene calls are TRBV4-1 and TRBJ2-5, with TRBD2 matching over 11 bases. Germline V gene data show CDR1 as MGHRA and CDR2 as YSYEKL. The CDR3 length is 18 residues. J was trimmed by 4 bases and V by 3 bases; bases with no gene match: 13. The CDR3 loop reads CASSQDNSGRAWGETQYF. The CDR3 DNA follows: TGCGCCAGCAGCCAGGATAATAGCGGGAGGGCCTGGGGAGAGACCCAGTACTTC.

This clone was picked up a small number of times. The chain has TRBV28 and TRBJ2-1, with 8 positions matching TRBD2. CDR1 is MDHEN, CDR2 SYDVKM, per germline. The CDR3 totals 15 residues. J was trimmed by 1 base and V by 5 bases; bases with no gene match: 4. The DNA for the CDR3 is TGTGCCAGCAGTGTTCTAGCGGGTTCCTACAATGAGCAGTTCTTC. Protein: CASSVLAGSYNEQFF.

The chain links TRBV7-2 to TRBJ2-2, with unresolved D. The germline CDR1 and CDR2 sequences are SGHTA and FQGNSA. CDR3 length: 14 amino acids. Trimming removed 3 bases at V and 2 bases at J, with 7 bases between. CDR3 in amino acids: CASSLTLNTGELFF. The DNA for the CDR3 is TGTGCCAGCAGCTTGACCCTCAACACCGGGGAGCTGTTTTTT.

The gene calls are TRBV7-2 and TRBJ2-3; D is unclear. Germline loops: CDR1 SGHTA, CDR2 FQGNSA. Trimming took off 8 bases at V and 1 base at J, with 19 bases between the two ends. This CDR3 contains 16 residues. CDR3 nucleotides: TGTGCCAGCTCCCCACCGGGCAGCTTCGGCACAGATACGCAGTATTTT. Translating gives CASSPPGSFGTDTQYF.

V usage is TRBV14 and J usage is TRBJ2-1, with D unresolved. The CDR3 is 13 amino acids. V was cut by 0 bases and J by 9 bases, with 9 bases left in between. Looked up from germline, CDR1 is SGHDN and CDR2 is FVKESK. CDR3 loop: CASSQDLGGEQFF. The CDR3 DNA reads TGTGCCAGCAGCCAAGATCTCGGTGGTGAGCAGTTCTTC.